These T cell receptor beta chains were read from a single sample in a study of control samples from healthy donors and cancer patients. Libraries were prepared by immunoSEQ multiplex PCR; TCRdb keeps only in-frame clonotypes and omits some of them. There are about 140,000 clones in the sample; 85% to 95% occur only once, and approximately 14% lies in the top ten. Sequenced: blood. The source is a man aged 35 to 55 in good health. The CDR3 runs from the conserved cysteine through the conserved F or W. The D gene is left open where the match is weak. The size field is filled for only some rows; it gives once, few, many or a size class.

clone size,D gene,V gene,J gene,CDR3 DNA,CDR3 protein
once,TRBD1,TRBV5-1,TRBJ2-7,TGCGCCAGCAGACTTAGACAGGGGATGGGCGAGCAGTACTTC,CASRLRQGMGEQYF
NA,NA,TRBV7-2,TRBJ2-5,TGTGCCAGCAGATTGGACAGCCAAGAGACCCAGTACTTC,CASRLDSQETQYF
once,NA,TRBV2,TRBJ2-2,TGTGCCAGCAGTGTAGCGGGACAGGATGCCCTAAGAAGAACCGGGGAGCTGTTTTTT,CASSVAGQDALRRTGELFF
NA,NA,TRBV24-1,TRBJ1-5,TGTGCCACCAGTGAAGACTCCGGAAATCAGCCCCAGCATTTT,CATSEDSGNQPQHF
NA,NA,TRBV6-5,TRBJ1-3,TGTGCCAGCAGTCCCCGGGCAGGGCCCGGAAACACCATATATTTT,CASSPRAGPGNTIYF
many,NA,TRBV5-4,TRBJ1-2,TGTGCCAGCAGGCCCTTGTTGCGGGACTATGGCTACACCTTC,CASRPLLRDYGYTF
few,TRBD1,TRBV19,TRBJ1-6,TGTGCCAGTAGGACAGGGGTGCAGAATTCACCCCTCCACTTT,CASRTGVQNSPLHF
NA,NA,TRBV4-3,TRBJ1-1,TGCGCCAGCAGCCAAGGGGATGGGGTACCCTACACTGAAGCTTTCTTT,CASSQGDGVPYTEAFF
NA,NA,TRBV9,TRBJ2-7,TGTGCCAGCAGCGTAGGGGGCTACGAGCAGTACTTC,CASSVGGYEQYF
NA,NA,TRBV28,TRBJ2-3,TGTGCCAGCAGTGAGCCAAGCACAGATACGCAGTATTTT,CASSEPSTDTQYF
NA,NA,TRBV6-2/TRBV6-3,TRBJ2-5,TGTGCCAGCAGTCTCAGGGGGACCCAGTACTTC,CASSLRGTQYF
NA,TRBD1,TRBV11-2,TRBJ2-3,TGTGCCAGCAGCTTAGGGAGGGGACAGGGAGATACGCAGTATTTT,CASSLGRGQGDTQYF
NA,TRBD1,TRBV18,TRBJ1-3,TGTGCCAGCTCACCATTGGAAGCCGGGACAGGGTTAAACACCATATATTTT,CASSPLEAGTGLNTIYF
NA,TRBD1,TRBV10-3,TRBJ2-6,TGTGCCATCAGTGAGTCGTGGACAGGGGACTCTGGGGCCAACGTCCTGACTTTC,CAISESWTGDSGANVLTF
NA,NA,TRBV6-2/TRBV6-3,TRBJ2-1,TGTGCCAGCAGTTACTTGGGCGCGGTCAATGAGCAGTTCTTC,CASSYLGAVNEQFF
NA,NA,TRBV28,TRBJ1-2,TGTGCCAGCAGTTCCCCAGGTGGCTACACCTTC,CASSSPGGYTF